The clone carrying this T cell receptor (beta chain) appeared many times. Antigen: not known. The trim removed 0 bases at V and 6 bases at J, leaving 3 bases unmatched. From germline, CDR1 is SGHTA and CDR2 FQGNSA. This CDR3 contains 14 residues. The entry originates in a study of T cells in Graves' hyperthyroidism and ophthalmopathy. The CDR3 regions of TCR beta were amplified from RNA transcripts. Using the HTBI primer set, a first-round RT-PCR was run on the TCR CDR3. TCRdb reprocessed the multiplex PCR reads via MiXCR and lists one record per CDR3 protein. The sample lists 450,000 to 600,000 distinct CDR3 sequences, around 13% occurring once. The study's findings and limits: Clonotypes that were expanded in thyroid above 0.001 mostly appeared in blood too. The model foresaw ophthalmopathy a median around 6 months prior to onset.

The patients, who ranged from 18 to 65 in age, presented with newly diagnosed hyperthyroidism lasting under 2 months. This clonotype originated in a woman aged 35 to 49 with Graves' hyperthyroidism. The sequencing sample was made of blood. The chain is built from TRBV7-2 and TRBJ2-7; 9 bases align to TRBD2. CDR3 region: CASSLALAGIEQYF. The CDR3 DNA reads TGTGCCAGCAGCTTAGCTCTAGCGGGAATCGAGCAGTACTTC. The variable domain in full, with the rest retrieved from reference TRBV7-2 and TRBJ2-7, is GAGVSQSPSNKVTEKGKDVELRCDPISGHTALYWYRQSLGQGLEFLIYFQGNSAPDKSGLPSDRFSAERTGGSVSTLTIQRTQQEDSAVYLCASSLALAGIEQYFGPGTRLTVT.